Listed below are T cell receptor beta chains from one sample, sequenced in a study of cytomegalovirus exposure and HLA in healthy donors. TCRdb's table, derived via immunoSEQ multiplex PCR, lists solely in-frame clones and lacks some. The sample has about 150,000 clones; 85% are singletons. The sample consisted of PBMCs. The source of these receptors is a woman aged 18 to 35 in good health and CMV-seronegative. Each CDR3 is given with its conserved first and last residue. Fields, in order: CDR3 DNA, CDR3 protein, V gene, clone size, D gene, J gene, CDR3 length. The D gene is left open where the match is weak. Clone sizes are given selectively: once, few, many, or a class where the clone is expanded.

TGTGCCAGCAGCACACCCCCGGAGGGGACTAGCGGGAGGAATCAAGAGACCCAGTACTTC	CASSTPPEGTSGRNQETQYF	TRBV9	NA	TRBD2	TRBJ2-5	20
TGTGCCAGCAGCACCCAGCAGGGGAGCGCCTACGAGCAGTACTTC	CASSTQQGSAYEQYF	TRBV5-4	once	NA	TRBJ2-7	15
TGTGCCAGCAGTTATCGTTTGAGGCCTGATGAGCAGTTCTTC	CASSYRLRPDEQFF	TRBV6-5	NA	NA	TRBJ2-1	14
TGTGCCAGCAGCTTTAGGAGCGGGGGGTACAATGAGCAGTTCTTC	CASSFRSGGYNEQFF	TRBV5-8	NA	TRBD2	TRBJ2-1	15
TGTGCCTGGACGGCGCGGGGGGGCCGAGGAGATACGCAGTATTTT	CAWTARGGRGDTQYF	TRBV30	NA	TRBD2	TRBJ2-3	15
TGTGCCAGCACCCCGAGCGGCCTCCAAGAGACCCAGTACTTC	CASTPSGLQETQYF	TRBV27	NA	NA	TRBJ2-5	14
TGTGCCAGCAGCCAATTTCGGGAGGCCCAAGAGACCCAGTACTTC	CASSQFREAQETQYF	TRBV14	NA	TRBD2	TRBJ2-5	15
TGTGCCAGCAGCCTAGGGGGAGCTGCGCCCTACAATGAGCAGTTCTTC	CASSLGGAAPYNEQFF	TRBV7-6	once	NA	TRBJ2-1	16
TGTGCTAGTGGGAATAGCAGAAACACAGATACGCAGTATTTT	CASGNSRNTDTQYF	TRBV12-5	NA	NA	TRBJ2-3	14
TGTGCCAGTAGCTCCGGCCGGGACAGGGTCAACTTC	CASSSGRDRVNF	TRBV9	NA	TRBD1	TRBJ2-5	12
TGTGCCAGCTCACCAGGACAGGTTTACTATGGCTACACCTTC	CASSPGQVYYGYTF	TRBV18	NA	TRBD1	TRBJ1-2	14
TGCGCCAGCAGTGAGGCAGGCTCCTACGAGCAGTACTTC	CASSEAGSYEQYF	TRBV10-1	NA	NA	TRBJ2-7	13
TGTGCCAGCAGCCCTCCGGGAGACCAACAAGAGACCCAGTACTTC	CASSPPGDQQETQYF	TRBV14	NA	NA	TRBJ2-5	15
TGTGCCAGCAGCCGTAGGACAGGGGGCTCCTATAATTCACCCCTCCACTTT	CASSRRTGGSYNSPLHF	TRBV5-8	few	TRBD1	TRBJ1-6	17
TGTGCCAGCTCACGATACGGGACAGGGGAAGAGACCCAGTACTTC	CASSRYGTGEETQYF	TRBV18	NA	TRBD1	TRBJ2-5	15
TGTGCCTGGAGCGAACAATCGTTCTATGGCTACACCTTC	CAWSEQSFYGYTF	TRBV30	NA	NA	TRBJ1-2	13
TGTGCCAGCAGCCCTGCCGTAGGGGCGGATTCACCCCTCCACTTT	CASSPAVGADSPLHF	TRBV7-8	NA	NA	TRBJ1-6	15
TGTGCCAGCAGCTTAGATACGACAGGCTACTCCTACGAGCAGTACTTC	CASSLDTTGYSYEQYF	TRBV11-2	NA	NA	TRBJ2-7	16
TGTGCCAGCAGAGGACTAGGGAACACAGATACGCAGTATTTT	CASRGLGNTDTQYF	TRBV2	NA	TRBD2	TRBJ2-3	14
TGTGCCAGCAGCTTAGGACAGAGGGGCTACACCTTC	CASSLGQRGYTF	TRBV7-8	NA	NA	TRBJ1-2	12
TGTGCCTCCTCGGCAGGGTCGAACTATGGCTACACCTTC	CASSAGSNYGYTF	TRBV18	NA	NA	TRBJ1-2	13
TGTGCCAGCAGCTTAAGGGGAGGGAATGAAAAACTGTTTTTT	CASSLRGGNEKLFF	TRBV7-6	once	NA	TRBJ1-4	14
TGTGCCAGCAGCTCTCCCCCCGCCTACGAGCAGTACTTC	CASSSPPAYEQYF	TRBV7-9	NA	NA	TRBJ2-7	13
TGTGCCAGCACCCAAGGGAGGCAGGGCGGAGAGCAGTACTTC	CASTQGRQGGEQYF	TRBV11-2	NA	NA	TRBJ2-7	14
TGTGCCAGCAGCAACAGGGGTGGCTACACCTTC	CASSNRGGYTF	TRBV28	NA	TRBD1	TRBJ1-2	11
TGTGCCAGCAGTTCCCGTTGGGGGGGTGATAGCAATCAGCCCCAGCATTTT	CASSSRWGGDSNQPQHF	TRBV28	NA	NA	TRBJ1-5	17
TGTGCCAGCAGCCCGGGGCGGACTAGCGGGACGAATGAGCAGTTCTTC	CASSPGRTSGTNEQFF	TRBV4-2	NA	TRBD2	TRBJ2-1	16
TGTGCCAGCAGCGCTCAGGGGGCGGTTGAAGCTTTCTTT	CASSAQGAVEAFF	TRBV7-8	NA	TRBD1	TRBJ1-1	13
TGCGCCGGGGGAGGTTCCAATGAGCAGTTCTTC	CAGGGSNEQFF	TRBV23-1	NA	NA	TRBJ2-1	11
TGTGCCAGCAGCGCGTACAGAGATTATAATTCACCCCTCCACTTT	CASSAYRDYNSPLHF	TRBV5-6	NA	NA	TRBJ1-6	15
TGTGCCAGCAGCCACAGCTCTGGGGCCAACGTCCTGACTTTC	CASSHSSGANVLTF	TRBV6-1	NA	NA	TRBJ2-6	14
TGTGCCAGCAGTGCCGGGACAGGGTATGGCTACACCTTC	CASSAGTGYGYTF	TRBV28	NA	TRBD1	TRBJ1-2	13
TGTGCCAGCAGCTTATCCCCAGGCCGCACTGAAGCTTTCTTT	CASSLSPGRTEAFF	TRBV7-8	NA	NA	TRBJ1-1	14
TGTGCCATCAGTGAAGGGACTAGCGGGAGCAATGAGCAGTTCTTC	CAISEGTSGSNEQFF	TRBV10-3	once	TRBD2	TRBJ2-1	15
TGTGCCAGCATTTTAGCGGGAGTTTACAATGAGCAGTTCTTC	CASILAGVYNEQFF	TRBV6-1	NA	TRBD2	TRBJ2-1	14
TGTGCCAGTACCCCGGGGGGACTGAAGCCCCAGCATTTT	CASTPGGLKPQHF	TRBV19	NA	NA	TRBJ1-5	13
NA	CASSFLADYGYTF	TRBV28	NA	NA	TRBJ1-2	13
TGTGCTAGTGGTACTGACATCGGGACAGGGAATGGCTACACCTTC	CASGTDIGTGNGYTF	TRBV12-5	NA	TRBD1	TRBJ1-2	15
TGTGCCAGCAGGGAAGCGGGGTTCGAAGATACGCAGTATTTT	CASREAGFEDTQYF	TRBV28	NA	TRBD2	TRBJ2-3	14
TGTGCCACCAGCGAAAGACAGTTCACCGGGGAGCTGTTTTTT	CATSERQFTGELFF	TRBV15	NA	NA	TRBJ2-2	14
TGCGCCAGCAGCCAAGGCCTGGACAGGGGGGCAACTGAAGCTTTCTTT	CASSQGLDRGATEAFF	TRBV4-1	NA	TRBD1	TRBJ1-1	16
TGTGCCAGTAGTCTCACCCTAGCGGCCCAAGAGACCCAGTACTTC	CASSLTLAAQETQYF	TRBV19	NA	TRBD2	TRBJ2-5	15
TGTGCCAGCAGCCGGGGACTAGCGGGCGAGCAGTACTTC	CASSRGLAGEQYF	TRBV11-2	NA	TRBD2	TRBJ2-7	13
TGCAGTGCTAGCCCATACAATGAGCAGTTCTTC	CSASPYNEQFF	TRBV20-1	NA	NA	TRBJ2-1	11
TGTGCCAGCTCTCCGGGGGGTTGGGGCTATGGCTACACCTTC	CASSPGGWGYGYTF	TRBV7-2	once	NA	TRBJ1-2	14